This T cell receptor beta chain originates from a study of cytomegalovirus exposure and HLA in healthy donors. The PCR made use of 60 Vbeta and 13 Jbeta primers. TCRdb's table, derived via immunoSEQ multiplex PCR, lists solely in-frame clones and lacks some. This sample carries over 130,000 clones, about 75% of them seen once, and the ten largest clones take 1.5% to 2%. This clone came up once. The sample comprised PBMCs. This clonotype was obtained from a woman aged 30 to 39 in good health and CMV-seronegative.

CDR3 DNA: TGTGCCAGTTCCCTTTACCTATACAATGAGCAGTTCTTC. This translates into CASSLYLYNEQFF. The V call is TRBV19, the J call TRBJ2-1; no clear D gene. This CDR3 spans 13 amino acids. V gave up 8 bases and J gave up 4 bases, with 12 bases separating them. Germline values: CDR1 LNHDA, CDR2 SQIVND (reference sequence).